The clone carrying this T cell receptor (beta chain) was seen ten or more times. Antigen: not known. The data were taken from a study of T cells in Graves' hyperthyroidism and ophthalmopathy. Whole-study results and caveats: A median about 6.5 months before onset, the model predicted ophthalmopathy. Patients with ophthalmopathy were separated from those with stable hyperthyroidism by a 13 V-J model.

Amplification of TCR beta CDR3 regions used RNA as the template. The primer set for the first-round RT-PCR of the TCR CDR3 was HTBI. Via MiXCR, TCRdb re-called the multiplex PCR reads, giving one row per CDR3 protein. The data contain 600,000 to 700,000 distinct CDR3 sequences, roughly 46% of them singletons. Uncontrolled infection, other autoimmune disease, pregnancy or lactation led to exclusion. Germline loops: CDR1 KGHDR, CDR2 SFDVKD. The CDR3 has 14 residues. V lost 7 bases to trimming and J lost 1 base, with 12 bases between them. This rearrangement joins TRBV24-1 to TRBJ1-1; D remains ambiguous. The specimen sequenced was peripheral blood or thyroid tissue (not recorded which). This TCR was recovered from an adult man with Graves' disease, either hyperthyroidism or ophthalmopathy (not recorded which). CDR3: CATRRAGGNTEAFF. For the CDR3, the DNA is TGTGCCACCAGACGGGCCGGCGGGAACACTGAAGCTTTCTTT.